One sample yielded the 22 T cell receptor beta chains listed below, sequenced in a study of T cells in localized non-small cell lung cancer. Here immunoSEQ multiplex PCR was the method, and the copy in TCRdb shows in-frame clones only, minus some. The table shows 48,000 or so clones, with approximately 80% occurring only once. The input for sequencing was peripheral blood, taken before any cancer treatment. These receptors all come from a man aged 40 to 70 with stage I squamous cell lung carcinoma.

The chain carries TRBV28 and TRBJ1-2; D remains unclear. Germline CDR1 and CDR2: MDHEN and SYDVKM. Trimming pared 6 bases from V and 1 base from J, leaving 15 bases between. CDR3 length equals 15 residues. Here the CDR3 reads CASRVKISLNYGYTF. The CDR3 nucleotides are TGTGCCAGCAGGGTAAAGATAAGCCTTAACTATGGCTACACCTTC.

The V and J genes are TRBV6-1 and TRBJ2-1; TRBD2 matches at 8 bases. The junction had 3 bases not matched to a gene; V was cut back by 3 bases and J by 2 bases. The CDR3 runs 15 residues. CDR1 and CDR2 (germline): MNHNS, SASEGT. CDR3 DNA sequence: TGTGCCAGCAGTGACACTAGCGGTGCCTACAATGAGCAGTTCTTC. Translated, it gives CASSDTSGAYNEQFF.

This chain joins TRBV28 and TRBJ2-1, with D possibly matching TRBD2 (5 bases). Trimming left V 3 bases short and J 8 bases short, with 17 bases between. The germline gives CDR1 MDHEN, CDR2 SYDVKM. CDR3 size: 15 residues. The chain's CDR3 is CASSFEGSWLDEQFF. Written as DNA, the CDR3 is TGTGCCAGCAGTTTTGAGGGATCTTGGTTGGATGAGCAGTTCTTC.

The rearrangement uses TRBV4-2 and TRBJ2-6; D remains ambiguous. This CDR3 is 14 amino acids long. CDR1 LGHNA and CDR2 YNFKEQ come from the germline V gene. Trimming cost V 0 bases and J 4 bases, with 4 bases left between them. The CDR3 here is CASSQEEGANVLTF. CDR3 DNA sequence: TGTGCCAGCAGCCAAGAGGAGGGGGCCAACGTCCTGACTTTC.

This chain links TRBV29-1 with TRBJ2-7; D gene ambiguous. The CDR3 is 12 amino acids. CDR1 and CDR2 from the germline V gene are SQVTM and ANQGSEA. V lost 5 bases and J 0 bases, leaving 8 bases between the germline ends. CDR3: CSVYLSSYEQYF. In DNA form, the CDR3 reads TGCAGCGTTTACCTGAGCTCCTACGAGCAGTACTTC.

This sequence joins TRBV19 and TRBJ1-2; 9 bases match TRBD1. Trimming took 5 bases from V and 8 from J; bases not matched to a gene: 12. The germline CDR1 and CDR2 sequences are LNHDA and SQIVND (reference sequence). The CDR3 totals 15 residues. The CDR3 DNA reads as TGTGCCAGTAGTCGGACTCCGGGACAGGGAGGAGGCTACACCTTC. Protein: CASSRTPGQGGGYTF.

This clone has just one count. The rearrangement joins TRBV10-3 to TRBJ1-2; a weak D match, TRBD1 (6 bases). V dropped 2 bases and J dropped 2 bases, with 9 bases sitting between them. CDR1 and CDR2 from the germline V gene are ENHRY and SYGVKD. The CDR3 is 14 residues long. The chain's CDR3 is CAISENGQNYGYTF. The CDR3 DNA sequence: TGTGCCATCAGTGAGAACGGACAGAACTATGGCTACACCTTC.

This rearrangement joins TRBV5-3 to TRBJ1-1, with D unresolved. TRBV5-3 is flagged as an ORF with uncertain function. The CDR3 sequence is 12 residues long. Trimming shortened V by 0 bases and J by 8 bases, and 8 bases separated the two germline ends. This CDR3 reads CARSLDGLEAFF. In DNA form, the CDR3 reads TGTGCCAGAAGCTTGGATGGGTTAGAAGCTTTCTTT.

V usage is TRBV7-8 and J usage is TRBJ1-4, with 9 bases matching TRBD1. The CDR3 sequence is 17 residues long. Trimming took 10 bases from V and 8 from J; bases not matched to a gene: 20. CDR1 is SGHVS and CDR2 is FQNEAQ in the germline V gene. The CDR3 loop is CATCPGTGISPGEKLFF. CDR3 sequence (DNA): TGTGCCACTTGCCCCGGGACAGGGATTTCTCCGGGCGAAAAACTGTTTTTT.

V gene TRBV4-2 combines with J gene TRBJ1-2, with 12 bases fitting TRBD1. The germline V gene encodes CDR1 LGHNA and CDR2 YNFKEQ. V dropped 1 base and J dropped 4; count of bases not matched to a gene: 4. The CDR3 contains 16 residues. The CDR3 coding sequence is TGTGCCAGCAGCCAAGGCGGGGACAGGGGGCTCTATGGCTACACCTTC. Its translation is CASSQGGDRGLYGYTF.

The rearrangement links TRBV5-1 to TRBJ2-3; D is perhaps TRBD2 (6 bases). The CDR3 runs 14 residues. From germline, CDR1 is SGHRS and CDR2 YFSETQ. Trimming shortened V by 0 bases and J by 3 bases, and 8 bases separated the two germline ends. The CDR3 nucleotides are TGCGCCAGCAGCTTGGGACTAGGGACAGATACGCAGTATTTT. Protein product: CASSLGLGTDTQYF.

The rearrangement uses TRBV6-1 and TRBJ2-1, with a tentative D call TRBD2 (5 bases). The CDR3 totals 13 residues. From germline, CDR1 is MNHNS and CDR2 SASEGT. V lost 9 bases to trimming and J lost 3 bases, with 12 bases between them. The CDR3: CASLFGGYNEQFF. CDR3 coding DNA: TGTGCCAGTTTATTTGGAGGCTACAATGAGCAGTTCTTC.

The sample holds a few counts of this clone. As DNA, the CDR3 is TGTGCCAGCAGTTCCGGGGGGTCTCAAGAGACCCAGTACTTC. Protein: CASSSGGSQETQYF. This rearrangement joins TRBV6-6 to TRBJ2-5, with TRBD2 matching 7 bases. Germline V gene lookup returns CDR1 MNHNY and CDR2 SVGAGI (reference sequence). V lost 4 bases, J lost 2 bases, and 4 bases stayed unmatched. CDR3 length equals 14 residues.

The chain combines TRBV6-6 with TRBJ1-4, with 10 bases lining up with TRBD1. The CDR3 covers 15 residues. Per germline, CDR1 MNHNY and CDR2 SVGAGI (reference sequence). Losses at the gene ends were 1 base for V and 5 bases for J; bases not matched to a gene: 1. CDR3 amino acids: CASSYLGQGNEKLFF. The CDR3 DNA reads TGTGCCAGCAGTTACTTGGGACAGGGGAATGAAAAACTGTTTTTT.

V and J are TRBV15 and TRBJ1-4; 9 bases fit TRBD1. From germline, CDR1 is LNHNV and CDR2 YYDKDF (reference sequence). V lost 0 bases, J lost 2 bases, and 13 bases stayed unmatched. This CDR3 spans 20 amino acids. The CDR3 is CATSRDLGQGLIRTNEKLFF. The CDR3 nucleotides read TGTGCCACCAGCAGAGATCTGGGACAGGGTTTAATTCGCACTAATGAAAAACTGTTTTTT.

This clone was found a few times. The chain is built from TRBV30 and TRBJ1-2; D perhaps matches TRBD1 (6 bases). The CDR3 spans 13 residues. In germline, CDR1 is GTSNPN, CDR2 SVGIG (reference sequence). The ends were cut back, 2 bases at V and 4 bases at J, with 11 bases in the middle. The CDR3 DNA reads as TGTGCCTGGAGTACCGACAGGCCCTATGGCTACACCTTC. Amino acid sequence: CAWSTDRPYGYTF.

About this clone: Its ends do not fully match the called genes, so a read error is possible. This chain links TRBV2 with TRBJ1-1; tentatively, D is TRBD1 (6 bases). This CDR3 region has 14 residues. CDR1 is SNHLY and CDR2 is FYNNEI in the germline V gene. CDR3 bases: TGTGCCAGCAGCGAAGGGTCAGGGGTCGGCCAAGCTTTCTTT. Protein sequence: CASSEGSGVGQAFF. Together with reference TRBV2 and TRBJ1-1, the CDR3 gives the full variable domain: EPEVTQTPSHQVTQMGQEVILRCVPISNHLYFYWYRQILGQKVEFLVSFYNNEISEKSEIFDDQFSVERPDGSNFTLKIRSTKLEDSAMYFCASSEGSGVGQAFFGQGTRLTVV.

The genes are TRBV5-6 and TRBJ2-1; D may be TRBD2 (5 bases). V lost 3 bases and J lost 2, with 15 bases in between. This CDR3 region has 16 residues. Germline CDR1 is SGHDT and CDR2 is YYEEEE. The CDR3 coding sequence is TGTGCCAGCAGCTCAACCGAGGGATATACCTACAATGAGCAGTTCTTC. The encoded protein is CASSSTEGYTYNEQFF.

This chain's CDR3 is CASSSYSTDTQYF. CDR3 nucleotide sequence: TGTGCCAGCAGTTCCTATTCCACAGATACGCAGTATTTT. The chain recombines TRBV27 with TRBJ2-3; D remains ambiguous. This CDR3 contains 13 residues. Germline CDR1 and CDR2: MNHEY and SMNVEV (reference sequence). V lost 4 bases, J lost 2 bases, and 7 bases lay in between.

This chain links TRBV9 with TRBJ2-1; D is possibly TRBD1 or TRBD2 (7 bases each). Trimming shortened V by 0 bases and J by 5 bases, and 12 bases separated the two germline ends. The CDR3 spans 15 residues. From germline, CDR1 is SGDLS and CDR2 YYNGEE. The CDR3 DNA is TGTGCCAGCAGCGTAGGACAGGGAGGGCACAATGAGCAGTTCTTC. Translated, it gives CASSVGQGGHNEQFF. The full variable domain, its missing parts supplied by reference TRBV9 and TRBJ2-1, is DSGVTQTPKHLITATGQRVTLRCSPRSGDLSVYWYQQSLDQGLQFLIQYYNGEERAKGNILERFSAQQFPDLHSELNLSSLELGDSALYFCASSVGQGGHNEQFFGPGTRLTVL.

J is TRBJ2-2 and V is TRBV30, with a tentative D call TRBD2 (5 bases). This CDR3 has 13 amino acids. Germline V gene data show CDR1 as GTSNPN and CDR2 as SVGIG (reference sequence). V gave up 1 base and J gave up 6 bases, with 9 bases separating them. The CDR3, as DNA: TGTGCCTGGAGTGGACTATGGTCCGGGGAGCTGTTTTTT. This codes for CAWSGLWSGELFF.

The rearrangement links TRBV7-9 to TRBJ1-1, with D unclear. Between the trimmed V and J ends, which lost 1 base and 3 bases, there was a span of 9 bases. Germline CDR1 is SEHNR and CDR2 is FQNEAQ (reference sequence). The CDR3 loop spans 14 amino acids. The CDR3 loop is CASSLGPGHTEAFF. CDR3 sequence (DNA): TGTGCCAGCAGCTTAGGTCCAGGCCACACTGAAGCTTTCTTT.